The 20 T cell receptor beta chains below all came from one sample that was sequenced in a study of blood T cell repertoires in COVID-19. Assay used: immunoSEQ multiplex PCR; TCRdb lists only in-frame clones, some missing. This sample has 110,000 to 150,000 clones; around 78% occur once, and the top ten carry less than 2.5%. The sequenced sample consisted of peripheral blood. The receptors derive from a woman aged 60 to 75 with acute or convalescent COVID-19.

The V and J genes are TRBV9 and TRBJ1-1, with a tentative D call TRBD1 (6 bases). V dropped 4 bases and J dropped 1 base, with 8 bases sitting between them. From germline, CDR1 is SGDLS and CDR2 YYNGEE. The CDR3 is made up of 13 amino acids. The CDR3 nucleotides read TGTGCCAGCAGCTCGACAGGGAACACTGAAGCTTTCTTT. Protein: CASSSTGNTEAFF.

The gene calls are TRBV24-1 and TRBJ2-1; maybe TRBD2 (5 bases). Trimming stripped 3 bases from V and 5 bases from J, with 16 bases between. The length of the CDR3 is 16 residues. CDR1 is KGHDR and CDR2 is SFDVKD in the germline V gene. The CDR3 coding sequence is TGTGCCACCAGTGATCCCCTGATCGAGACTAACAATGAGCAGTTCTTC. Residues: CATSDPLIETNNEQFF.

The chain's CDR3 is CAISDQGGHTNYGYTF. CDR3 bases: TGTGCCATCAGTGACCAGGGGGGCCATACTAACTATGGCTACACCTTC. The rearrangement links TRBV10-3 to TRBJ1-2, with TRBD1 identical over 7 bases. J gave up 0 bases and V 3 bases, and 7 bases lay outside the gene matches. Germline V gives CDR1 ENHRY, CDR2 SYGVKD. This CDR3 spans 16 amino acids.

J is TRBJ2-5 and V is TRBV27; D may be TRBD2 (6 bases). Trimming took off 5 bases at V and 5 bases at J, with 21 bases between the two ends. CDR3 length equals 16 residues. Germline CDR1 and CDR2: MNHEY and SMNVEV (reference sequence). The CDR3 region is CASSLRGGPRGETQYF. DNA for the CDR3: TGTGCCAGCAGTCTCCGAGGAGGGCCTCGGGGGGAGACCCAGTACTTC.

This clone is a singleton in its sample. V and J are TRBV19 and TRBJ2-3; possible D gene TRBD1, 6 bases. Trimming cost V 3 bases and J 0 bases, with 7 bases left between them. The CDR3 totals 14 residues. CDR1 and CDR2 from the germline V gene are LNHDA and SQIVND (reference sequence). CDR3 loop: CASSIDRSTDTQYF. The CDR3 bases are TGTGCCAGTAGTATTGACAGGAGCACAGATACGCAGTATTTT.

This chain joins TRBV28 and TRBJ1-2; TRBD1 matches 7 bases. V shed 5 bases, J shed 8 bases, and the junction held 14 bases outside the gene matches. Germline V gene data show CDR1 as MDHEN and CDR2 as SYDVKM. This CDR3 has 15 residues. Here the CDR3 DNA reads TGTGCCAGCAGTAGGATCCTGAGACAGGGTGGCGGCTACACCTTC. Amino acid sequence: CASSRILRQGGGYTF.

The chain employs TRBV6-5 and TRBJ1-1; the D is unclear. The CDR3 is 13 amino acids. V gave up 6 bases and J gave up 2 bases, with 10 bases separating them. CDR1 and CDR2 from the germline V gene are MNHEY and SVGAGI. This chain's CDR3 is CASSQPGNTEAFF. CDR3 bases: TGTGCCAGCAGCCAGCCGGGAAACACTGAAGCTTTCTTT.

The V and J genes are TRBV30 and TRBJ1-2; maybe TRBD1 (6 bases). The length of the CDR3 is 13 residues. The germline V gene encodes CDR1 GTSNPN and CDR2 SVGIG (reference sequence). Trimming stripped 3 bases from V and 7 bases from J, with 15 bases between. CDR3 nucleotide sequence: TGTGCCTGGAGACAGGGCTTAGGCTTTGGCTACACCTTC. This sequence encodes CAWRQGLGFGYTF.

The chain has TRBV6-5 and TRBJ2-7; TRBD2 matches at 9 bases. This CDR3 contains 15 residues. Per germline, CDR1 MNHEY and CDR2 SVGAGI. J was trimmed by 7 bases and V by 5 bases; bases with no gene match: 12. CDR3 sequence reads: CASSRSTSGLLEQYF. Written as DNA, the CDR3 is TGTGCCAGCAGTCGGTCGACTAGCGGCCTCTTGGAGCAGTACTTC.

V is TRBV6-5 and J is TRBJ1-2; TRBD1 agrees at 8 bases. CDR1 MNHEY and CDR2 SVGAGI come from the germline V gene. This CDR3 region has 14 residues. The V gene end was trimmed by 6 bases and the J gene end by 3 bases; junction bases not matched to a gene: 6. CDR3 sequence (DNA): TGTGCCAGCAGGAGGACACAGGGGGACTATGGCTACACCTTC. As protein: CASRRTQGDYGYTF.

This rearrangement joins TRBV7-8 to TRBJ2-7, with TRBD1 matching over 9 bases. The junction had 17 bases not matched to a gene; V was cut back by 4 bases and J by 13 bases. Per the germline V gene, CDR1 is SGHVS and CDR2 is FQNEAQ. The CDR3 consists of 15 residues. The CDR3 nucleotides are TGTGCCAGCAGCTCCAGTGGGGACAGGGCCGGACTAAGCTACTTC. This codes for CASSSSGDRAGLSYF.

The chain couples TRBV2 to TRBJ2-7; 8 bases are a match to TRBD2. The V and J ends lost 6 bases and 2 bases, in that order; junction bases with no gene match: 12. Germline V CDR1 and CDR2: SNHLY, FYNNEI. There are 16 residues in the CDR3. The CDR3 sequence is CASRATRGRMTYEQYF. CDR3 DNA sequence: TGTGCCAGCAGGGCTACTCGCGGGAGGATGACCTACGAGCAGTACTTC.

The rearrangement links TRBV27 to TRBJ2-1; 9 nucleotides align to TRBD1. This CDR3 spans 12 amino acids. In germline, CDR1 is MNHEY, CDR2 SMNVEV (reference sequence). J lost 14 bases, V lost 5 bases, and 7 bases had no gene match. The CDR3 nucleotides are TGTGCCAGCAGTAGAGGGACAGGGTCGGAGTTCTTC. It is translated as CASSRGTGSEFF.

This clone appeared once. The rearrangement joins TRBV2 to TRBJ1-1; D ambiguous. The CDR3 is made up of 13 amino acids. Germline lookup yields CDR1 SNHLY and CDR2 FYNNEI. V lost 9 bases and J lost 3, with 14 bases in between. CDR3 DNA: TGTGCCAGTCGTCTCCGGGGAGACACTGAAGCTTTCTTT. This gives the protein CASRLRGDTEAFF.

The chain combines TRBV15 with TRBJ2-3; perhaps TRBD2 as D (6 bases). Germline lookup yields CDR1 LNHNV and CDR2 YYDKDF (reference sequence). The length of the CDR3 is 12 residues. V dropped 5 bases and J dropped 10 bases, with 13 bases sitting between them. The CDR3 region is CATSAPRRAQYF. CDR3 sequence (DNA): TGTGCCACCAGCGCCCCCCGGAGGGCGCAGTATTTT.

This chain uses TRBV6-6 with TRBJ2-2; TRBD1 is a possible D gene (6 bases). Germline V CDR1 and CDR2: MNHNY, SVGAGI (reference sequence). Deletions cut 0 bases from V and 6 bases from J, with 14 bases between. CDR3 length: 16 residues. The CDR3, as DNA: TGTGCCAGCAGTTACTCGATAGGGCAGGGGCCCGGGGAGCTGTTTTTT. It translates to CASSYSIGQGPGELFF.

The chain links TRBV3-1 (or the pseudogene TRBV3-2) to TRBJ2-1; D is unresolved. Germline CDR1 reads LGHDT; CDR2 reads YNNKEL (reference sequence). Deletions cut 0 bases from V and 9 bases from J, with 9 bases between. The CDR3 consists of 13 residues. Here the CDR3 DNA reads TGTGCCAGCAGCCAAGACGGTATCGGTGAGCAGTTCTTC. This codes for CASSQDGIGEQFF.

The J gene is TRBJ1-1, the V gene TRBV9; TRBD1 is a possible D gene (6 bases). This CDR3 spans 15 amino acids. Deletions cut 0 bases from V and 1 base from J, with 10 bases between. The germline CDR1 and CDR2 sequences are SGDLS and YYNGEE. In DNA form, the CDR3 reads TGTGCCAGCAGCGTAGACCCCAGGGGGAACACTGAAGCTTTCTTT. Translated: CASSVDPRGNTEAFF.

V gene TRBV5-1 combines with J gene TRBJ2-3, with 9 bases aligning to TRBD2. J was trimmed by 1 base and V by 6 bases; bases with no gene match: 0. The CDR3 spans 13 residues. CDR1 is SGHRS and CDR2 is YFSETQ in the germline V gene. The DNA for the CDR3 is TGCGCCAGCAAGCGGGAGGGCACAGATACGCAGTATTTT. Amino acids: CASKREGTDTQYF. The whole variable domain, filled in from reference TRBV5-1 and TRBJ2-3, reads KAGVTQTPRYLIKTRGQQVTLSCSPISGHRSVSWYQQTPGQGLQFLFEYFSETQRNKGNFPGRFSGRQFSNSRSEMNVSTLELGDSALYLCASKREGTDTQYFGPGTRLTVL.

The chain uses TRBV5-1 and TRBJ2-2, with TRBD2 matching over 10 bases. CDR1 and CDR2 (germline): SGHRS, YFSETQ. The CDR3 covers 18 residues. The trim removed 3 bases at V and 1 base at J, leaving 9 bases unmatched. The CDR3 nucleotides read TGCGCCAGCAGCTCTCGGACTAGCGGAGGTCTGAACACCGGGGAGCTGTTTTTT. Translating it yields CASSSRTSGGLNTGELFF.